The present T cell receptor beta chain was sequenced within a study of blood T cell repertoires in COVID-19. In the study's own analysis: Estimation of nucleated cell counts was performed using reference gene primer amplification. TCRdb's copy holds only in-frame clones and misses some; the assay was immunoSEQ multiplex PCR. Clone size and V and J calls were adopted from that table, with D and trimming inferred from the DNA. The table has about 270,000 clones, about 91% seen once. The study drew participants aged about 18 to 89 years from some 23 US areas. A PCR-confirmed or clinician-diagnosed COVID-19 case had contacted exposed participants within 2 weeks of entry. This CDR3 is built from 16 residues. The germline CDR1 and CDR2 sequences are LNHDA and SQIVND (reference sequence). Trimming removed 3 bases at V and 5 bases at J, with 19 bases between.

The TCR originated in a middle-aged man who had been exposed to COVID-19. The sequenced material came from PBMCs or T cells enriched from blood (not recorded which). This chain connects TRBV19 to TRBJ2-5; D possibly corresponds to TRBD2 (5 bases). Here the CDR3 reads CASSIWVASPGETQYF. The CDR3 nucleotides are TGTGCCAGTAGTATTTGGGTGGCATCGCCGGGGGAGACCCAGTACTTC.